This is a list of T cell receptor beta chains from one sample in a study of T-cell reconstitution after alpha-beta-depleted transplantation in children. TCRdb used MiXCR to reprocess the PCR reads, holding one entry per CDR3 protein. The sample lists 600,000 to 700,000 distinct CDR3 sequences, over 15% occurring once. The source material was PBMCs from the stem cell graft donor, sampled from the stem cell graft. The receptors originated from a human donor who donated a stem cell graft to a child with acute myeloid leukemia. CDR3s include the opening cysteine and the closing phenylalanine or tryptophan. D genes are given only for firm matches. The size of a clone is reported for some rows only, either as once, few or many, or as a class for expanded clones.

d_call clone_size j_call v_call cdr3_nt cdr3_aa
NA many TRBJ2-7 TRBV20-1 TGCAGTGTTGCTGCGGCCGCGTACTACGAGCAGTACTTC CSVAAAAYYEQYF
TRBD1 NA TRBJ1-3 TRBV5-6 TGTGCCAGCGGAGCCCAGGGGGCTGGAAACACCATATATTTT CASGAQGAGNTIYF
NA NA TRBJ2-2 TRBV7-9 TGTGCCAGCAGCTTTCCCAGGGCGGACGGGGAGCTGTTTTTT CASSFPRADGELFF
NA NA TRBJ2-5 TRBV21-1 TGTGCCAGCAGCAAAGACGGGGGGAGGCAAGAGACCCAGTACTTC CASSKDGGRQETQYF
NA many TRBJ1-1 TRBV10-3 TGTGCCATCAGTGACAGTACCACTGAAGCTTTCTTT CAISDSTTEAFF
NA many TRBJ1-5 TRBV20-1 TGCAGTGCTAGACCCACAGCGAGCAATCAGCCCCAGCATTTT CSARPTASNQPQHF
TRBD1 few TRBJ1-1 TRBV29-1 TGCAGCGTTGAAGAGGGGACAGAGTTGAACACTGAAGCTTTCTTT CSVEEGTELNTEAFF
NA NA TRBJ2-5 TRBV5-1 TGCGCCAGCAGCTTGGATTCCCCGGGAAAAGAGACCCAGTACTTC CASSLDSPGKETQYF
NA many TRBJ1-5 TRBV7-2 TGTGCCAGCAGCTTAGGGCGGCAGAGCAATCAGCCCCAGCATTTT CASSLGRQSNQPQHF
NA NA TRBJ1-2 TRBV25-1 TGTGCCAGCAGGCCGACGGGAGCTAACTATGGCTACACCTTC CASRPTGANYGYTF
NA many TRBJ1-4 TRBV20-1 TGCAGTGCTATTCAAGGATCGGCTAATGAAAAACTGTTTTTT CSAIQGSANEKLFF
TRBD2 few TRBJ2-1 TRBV5-6 TGTGCCAGCAGTTACTATAGCGGGGGCCCTTACAATGAGCAGTTCTTC CASSYYSGGPYNEQFF
NA NA TRBJ2-1 TRBV9 TGTGCCAGCAGCGTAGACCATGTCTCCTACAATGAGCAGTTCTTC CASSVDHVSYNEQFF
TRBD1 many TRBJ2-1 TRBV7-2 TGTGCCAGCAGCCCAGGGGGTGTCTATGAGCAGTTCTTC CASSPGGVYEQFF
NA NA TRBJ2-2 TRBV7-9 TGTGCCAGCAGCTGGGAGTCCTCGAACACCGGGGAGCTGTTTTTT CASSWESSNTGELFF
NA NA TRBJ2-2 TRBV27 TGTGCCAGCAGTCCACGCCCCGGCGCCACCGGGGAGCTGTTTTTT CASSPRPGATGELFF
TRBD1 few TRBJ1-5 TRBV6-2/TRBV6-3 TGTGCCAGCAGTGGGACAGGGCACAATCAGCCCCAGCATTTT CASSGTGHNQPQHF
NA few TRBJ1-1 TRBV5-1 TGCGCCAGCAGCTTGGAAGAGACAGCTAACACTGAAGCTTTCTTT CASSLEETANTEAFF
TRBD1 many TRBJ2-1 TRBV10-3 TGTGCCACCGGACAGGTCAAAGAGCAGTTCTTC CATGQVKEQFF
TRBD2 NA TRBJ2-1 TRBV7-9 TGTGCCAGCAGACTGGGGGGGGGCAATGAGCAGTTCTTC CASRLGGGNEQFF
TRBD1 NA TRBJ2-7 TRBV12-3/TRBV12-4 TGTGCCAGCACTTTGGGGACAGGAGTGTACGAGCAGTACTTC CASTLGTGVYEQYF
NA NA TRBJ2-5 TRBV20-1 TGCAGTGCTGTACGGGGGGCCCCAGAGACCCAGTACTTC CSAVRGAPETQYF
NA few TRBJ1-4 TRBV15 TGTGCCACCAGCAGAGATGGTCTCTCTAATGAAAAACTGTTTTTT CATSRDGLSNEKLFF
NA many TRBJ1-1 TRBV20-1 TGCAGTGCTACCGATTTGACTGAAGCTTTCTTT CSATDLTEAFF
TRBD1 NA TRBJ2-2 TRBV7-3 TGTGCCAGCAGCTTAAGCGGGGGACAGGGAGGCACCGGGGAGCTGTTTTTT CASSLSGGQGGTGELFF
NA many TRBJ2-3 TRBV5-5 TGTGCCAGCGGCGACCCCTTTAGCACAGATACGCAGTATTTT CASGDPFSTDTQYF
NA NA TRBJ1-5 TRBV10-3 TGTGCCATCAGTGAGTGGGGAAATAGCAATCAGCCCCAGCATTTT CAISEWGNSNQPQHF
TRBD1 many TRBJ1-5 TRBV29-1 TGCAGCGTGGGGGTAGGGGGCGGCAATCAGCCCCAGCATTTT CSVGVGGGNQPQHF
NA many TRBJ1-1 TRBV12-3/TRBV12-4 TGTGCCAGCAGAAGGGGACTCCTGAACACTGAAGCTTTCTTT CASRRGLLNTEAFF
TRBD1 few TRBJ2-7 TRBV7-9 TGTGCCAGCAGCCCCGGACAGGGGTCCTCTCCCTACGAGCAGTACTTC CASSPGQGSSPYEQYF
NA few TRBJ2-3 TRBV4-3 TGCGCCAGCAGCCAAGGAGCAGCGGCCAGGGATACGCAGTATTTT CASSQGAAARDTQYF
NA many TRBJ1-5 TRBV20-1 TGCAGTGCTAGCGGGCAGGGCCGAAGCAATCAGCCCCAGCATTTT CSASGQGRSNQPQHF
NA few TRBJ2-6 TRBV4-2 TGTGCCAGCAGCCAAGACAGTTCAATATCTGGGGCCAACGTCCTGACTTTC CASSQDSSISGANVLTF
NA NA TRBJ2-3 TRBV4-1 TGCGCCAGCAGCCAAGATCGGGCAGGGAGTTTTGCAGATACGCAGTATTTT CASSQDRAGSFADTQYF
TRBD2 NA TRBJ2-3 TRBV27 TGTGCCAGCAGTCCCGGACTAGCGGGACAGGCTGGCACAGATACGCAGTATTTT CASSPGLAGQAGTDTQYF
NA NA TRBJ2-2 TRBV7-8 TGTGCCAGCCAACCCAATCCTGGCGGGACCGGGACACGCAACCGGGAGCTGTTTTTT CASQPNPGGTGTRNRELFF
TRBD1 NA TRBJ2-7 TRBV5-1 TGCGCCAGCAGCTCTACCGGGACAGCGGCCTACGAGCAGTACTTC CASSSTGTAAYEQYF
NA many TRBJ1-1 TRBV20-1 TGCAGTGCTAGAGATCCCGTACCGTCAGAGGTGTTAGCTGAAGCTTTCTTT CSARDPVPSEVLAEAFF
TRBD2 few TRBJ2-1 TRBV28 TGTGCCAGCAGACAGGGACTAGCGGTTTACAATGAGCAGTTCTTC CASRQGLAVYNEQFF
NA few TRBJ1-1 TRBV7-2 TGTGCCAGCAGCATAAAACAACGAGGGACTGAAGCTTTCTTT CASSIKQRGTEAFF